The 28 T cell receptor beta chains given below trace back to one sample, sequenced in a study of T cell changes during pregnancy in multiple sclerosis. The protocol was immunoSEQ multiplex PCR, while the TCRdb copy is restricted to in-frame clones and leaves out a portion. Seen here are just under 80,000 clones, 90% to 95% observed once, and the top ten hold around 0.7%. This material consisted of peripheral blood, taken in the second trimester of pregnancy. The receptors were gathered from a female donor in good health, enrolled as a control in a pregnancy study.

This chain joins TRBV7-9 and TRBJ2-7; 8 nucleotides align to TRBD1. The germline V gene encodes CDR1 SEHNR and CDR2 FQNEAQ (reference sequence). Germline trimming cut 2 bases from V and 2 bases from J; bases unmatched to any gene: 8. The CDR3 has 16 amino acids. CDR3 sequence reads: CASSLSQGAETYEQYF. As DNA, the CDR3 is TGTGCCAGCAGCTTAAGTCAGGGGGCTGAAACCTACGAGCAGTACTTC.

J is TRBJ1-1 and V is TRBV28; maybe TRBD1 (5 bases). Deletions cut 6 bases from V and 5 bases from J, with 10 bases between. Germline lookup yields CDR1 MDHEN and CDR2 SYDVKM. This CDR3 contains 12 residues. This chain's CDR3 is CASRQGDTEAFF. The DNA of the CDR3 is TGTGCCAGCAGGCAAGGGGATACTGAAGCTTTCTTT. The full variable domain, its missing parts supplied by reference TRBV28 and TRBJ1-1, is DVKVTQSSRYLVKRTGEKVFLECVQDMDHENMFWYRQDPGLGLRLIYFSYDVKMKEKGDIPEGYSVSREKKERFSLILESASTNQTSMYLCASRQGDTEAFFGQGTRLTVV.

This rearrangement joins TRBV13 to TRBJ1-6; possible D gene TRBD1, 5 bases. Trimming removed 5 bases from V and 10 bases from J, with 15 bases in between. The germline V gene has CDR1 PRHDT and CDR2 FYEKMQ (reference sequence). The CDR3 runs to 14 residues. The CDR3 nucleotides are TGTGCCAGCAGCCAGGGCAGGATGGGGTCACCCCTCCACTTT. It codes for CASSQGRMGSPLHF. Combining the CDR3 with reference TRBV13 and TRBJ1-6 gives the whole variable domain AAGVIQSPRHLIKEKRETATLKCYPIPRHDTVYWYQQGPGQDPQFLISFYEKMQSDKGSIPDRFSAQQFSDYHSELNMSSLELGDSALYFCASSQGRMGSPLHFGNGTRLTVT.

The chain combines TRBV5-1 with TRBJ2-5; 8 bases line up with TRBD1. Germline V CDR1 and CDR2: SGHRS, YFSETQ. The CDR3 is made up of 15 amino acids. Trimming removed 0 bases from V and 7 bases from J; junction bases left unmatched: 8. The CDR3, as DNA: TGCGCCAGCAGCTTGGAGGCGACAGGGGCACGGACCCAGTACTTC. This codes for CASSLEATGARTQYF.

The chain uses TRBV7-9 and TRBJ2-3, with 7 nucleotides matching TRBD2. Germline V gives CDR1 SEHNR, CDR2 FQNEAQ (reference sequence). This CDR3 has 15 amino acids. Trimming removed 4 bases from V and 2 bases from J; junction bases left unmatched: 6. The CDR3, as DNA: TGTGCCAGCAGCTACTCTAGCGGAATCACAGATACGCAGTATTTT. This encodes CASSYSSGITDTQYF.

The rearrangement joins TRBV19 to TRBJ2-2; 7 bases are a match to TRBD1. CDR3 length: 16 residues. V shed 4 bases, J shed 5 bases, and the junction held 10 bases outside the gene matches. The germline V gene has CDR1 LNHDA and CDR2 SQIVND (reference sequence). The chain's CDR3 is CASSKLTGQMTGELFF. The CDR3 region has the DNA TGTGCCAGTAGTAAACTTACGGGACAGATGACCGGGGAGCTGTTTTTT.

The chain uses TRBV7-3 and TRBJ2-1; 9 nucleotides align to TRBD1. This CDR3 has 15 amino acids. V was pared by 1 base and J by 6 bases, with 4 bases of the junction left unmatched. The germline CDR1 and CDR2 sequences are SGHTA and FQGTGA. This CDR3 is CASSLIPGQGNEQFF. CDR3 in DNA: TGTGCCAGCAGCTTAATCCCGGGACAGGGCAATGAGCAGTTCTTC.

J is TRBJ1-2 and V is TRBV6-5; 8 nucleotides align to TRBD1. The trim removed 8 bases at V and 5 bases at J, leaving 1 base unmatched. In germline, CDR1 is MNHEY, CDR2 SVGAGI. There are 11 residues in the CDR3. CDR3 sequence reads: CASGTGYGYTF. The CDR3 DNA sequence: TGTGCCAGCGGGACAGGATATGGCTACACCTTC.

The chain recombines TRBV30 with TRBJ2-1, with D perhaps matching TRBD1 (6 bases). This CDR3 has 14 residues. Germline assignment: CDR1 GTSNPN and CDR2 SVGIG (reference sequence). Trimming stripped 3 bases from V and 5 bases from J, with 14 bases between. In DNA, the CDR3 is TGTGCCTGGAGCGATACAGGGTTAAACAATGAGCAGTTCTTC. As protein: CAWSDTGLNNEQFF.

The chain employs TRBV19 and TRBJ2-1; perhaps TRBD2 as D (5 bases). V lost 5 bases and J lost 1, with 15 bases in between. Germline values: CDR1 LNHDA, CDR2 SQIVND (reference sequence). The CDR3 has 16 amino acids. CDR3 bases: TGTGCCAGTAGTTCGCAAGCGAGGAGGTCCTACAATGAGCAGTTCTTC. It translates to CASSSQARRSYNEQFF.

The chain combines TRBV9 with TRBJ2-7; TRBD2 matches at 8 bases. There are 15 residues in the CDR3. With V trimmed by 4 bases and J by 2 bases, 8 bases remained unmatched. CDR1 is SGDLS and CDR2 is YYNGEE in the germline V gene. CDR3 protein: CASSPRGSGAYEQYF. Written as DNA, the CDR3 is TGTGCCAGCAGCCCGAGAGGTAGCGGGGCCTACGAGCAGTACTTC.

The chain couples TRBV7-2 to TRBJ1-1, with 7 bases aligning to TRBD1. CDR1 and CDR2 from the germline V gene are SGHTA and FQGNSA. The CDR3 is made up of 15 amino acids. Losses at the gene ends were 5 bases for V and 1 base for J; bases not matched to a gene: 7. The CDR3 bases are TGTGCCAGCAGCCGAGGACAGGCCGGGAACACTGAAGCTTTCTTT. Translated, it gives CASSRGQAGNTEAFF.

The V and J genes are TRBV7-3 and TRBJ2-1; 7 bases line up with TRBD2. Losses at the gene ends were 5 bases for V and 0 bases for J; bases not matched to a gene: 7. CDR1 and CDR2 (germline): SGHTA, FQGTGA. The CDR3 has 16 amino acids. Here the CDR3 DNA reads TGTGCCAGCAGCCGGTCAGGCGGGAGCTCCTACAATGAGCAGTTCTTC. Translation gives CASSRSGGSSYNEQFF.

This chain connects TRBV4-2 to TRBJ2-2; weak D call: TRBD2 (7 bases). V dropped 1 base and J dropped 6 bases, with 15 bases sitting between them. The germline V gene encodes CDR1 LGHNA and CDR2 YNFKEQ. CDR3 size: 16 residues. The CDR3 region is CASSQGTGGLAGELFF. Here the CDR3 DNA reads TGTGCCAGCAGCCAAGGTACGGGGGGCCTAGCCGGGGAGCTGTTTTTT.

This chain links TRBV7-2 with TRBJ2-7; 14 bases map to TRBD2. V shed 6 bases, J shed 3 bases, and the junction held 4 bases outside the gene matches. Germline V gene sequence: CDR1 SGHTA, CDR2 FQGNSA. The length of the CDR3 is 15 residues. As DNA, the CDR3 is TGTGCCAGCAGAACCGGACTAGCGGGGGGCTACGAGCAGTACTTC. Residues: CASRTGLAGGYEQYF.

The chain uses TRBV21-1 and TRBJ2-7; no check of the table's D call, TRBD1, against the DNA was made. TRBV21-1 is labeled a pseudogene. The CDR3 length is 14 residues. The CDR3, as DNA: TGTGCCAGCAGCAAAGGGCTAAGGGGCTACGAGCAGTACTTC. It specifies CASSKGLRGYEQYF.

The chain employs TRBV7-3 and TRBJ2-1, with TRBD2 matching over 11 bases. This CDR3 comprises 16 residues. The germline V gene encodes CDR1 SGHTA and CDR2 FQGTGA. With 4 bases clipped from V and 6 bases from J, the junction kept 8 bases outside the gene matches. In DNA, the CDR3 is TGTGCCAGCAGCTCTACACTAGCGGGGGCGGGCAATGAGCAGTTCTTC. This translates into CASSSTLAGAGNEQFF.

This clone has just one count. The J gene is TRBJ1-2, the V gene TRBV18, with D perhaps matching TRBD1 (6 bases). Deletions cut 4 bases from V and 2 bases from J, with 23 bases between. CDR1 is KGHSH, CDR2 LQKENI, per germline. CDR3 length: 18 residues. The CDR3 loop is CASSLLRAGTGNNYGYTF. Here the CDR3 DNA reads TGTGCCAGCTCACTTTTGCGGGCGGGCACAGGGAACAACTATGGCTACACCTTC.

The chain employs TRBV27 and TRBJ2-5; 9 bases are shared with TRBD2. CDR1 and CDR2 from the germline V gene are MNHEY and SMNVEV (reference sequence). The CDR3 is 17 amino acids. Trimming cost V 5 bases and J 2 bases; bases outside gene matches: 12. The CDR3 nucleotides read TGTGCCAGCAGTAGGGGACTAGCTTTATTGTCGCAAGAGACCCAGTACTTC. It yields the protein CASSRGLALLSQETQYF.

This rearrangement joins TRBV7-3 to TRBJ1-4; D is undetermined. From germline, CDR1 is SGHTA and CDR2 FQGTGA. The CDR3 is 15 amino acids. The ends were cut back, 6 bases at V and 4 bases at J, with 15 bases in the middle. The CDR3 DNA follows: TGTGCCAGCAGGGACCTAGGGAGACTTAATGAAAAACTGTTTTTT. Amino acids: CASRDLGRLNEKLFF.

This clone was recorded only once. CDR3 coding DNA: TGCGCCAGCAGCTATGGGACAGGGAGTAGCAACTATGGCTACACCTTC. This sequence encodes CASSYGTGSSNYGYTF. The V gene is TRBV5-1, the J gene TRBJ1-2, with 9 nucleotides matching TRBD1. The V gene's germline CDR1 is SGHRS and CDR2 YFSETQ. CDR3 length equals 16 residues. With V trimmed by 3 bases and J by 2 bases, 8 bases remained unmatched.

This clone showed up just once. This sequence joins TRBV21-1 and TRBJ1-1; the table calls TRBD1, which could not be checked here. TRBV21-1 is listed as a pseudogene. There are 19 residues in the CDR3. DNA of the CDR3: TGTGCCAGCAGCCAACCCTGGGACAGGGGGGACCTCATGAACACTGAAGCTTTCTTT. It codes for CASSQPWDRGDLMNTEAFF.

V is TRBV7-3 and J is TRBJ2-1; tentative D call: TRBD2 (7 bases). The CDR3 length is 15 residues. Between the trimmed V and J ends, which lost 2 bases and 5 bases, there was a span of 13 bases. Germline CDR1 reads SGHTA; CDR2 reads FQGTGA. This CDR3 reads CASSLFAGAHNEQFF. CDR3 nucleotides: TGTGCCAGCAGCTTATTCGCGGGGGCCCACAATGAGCAGTTCTTC.

The chain combines TRBV4-3 with TRBJ2-1, with 11 bases aligning to TRBD1. Germline values: CDR1 LGHNA, CDR2 YSLEER. The V segment lost 1 base and the J segment 7 bases; nucleotides outside the gene matches: 3. The CDR3 has 15 residues. CDR3 protein: CASSQGTGGENEQFF. Written as DNA, the CDR3 is TGCGCCAGCAGCCAAGGGACAGGGGGCGAGAATGAGCAGTTCTTC.

Only a few counts were recorded for this clone. V gene TRBV2 combines with J gene TRBJ1-1, with 9 nucleotides matching TRBD1. The length of the CDR3 is 14 residues. Germline CDR1 is SNHLY and CDR2 is FYNNEI. J gave up 5 bases and V 4 bases, and 5 bases lay outside the gene matches. CDR3 amino acids: CASSGRTGVTEAFF. The DNA for the CDR3 is TGTGCCAGCAGTGGGCGGACAGGGGTGACTGAAGCTTTCTTT. The variable domain in full, with the rest retrieved from reference TRBV2 and TRBJ1-1, is EPEVTQTPSHQVTQMGQEVILRCVPISNHLYFYWYRQILGQKVEFLVSFYNNEISEKSEIFDDQFSVERPDGSNFTLKIRSTKLEDSAMYFCASSGRTGVTEAFFGQGTRLTVV.

This chain uses TRBV7-2 with TRBJ2-4; 8 nucleotides line up with TRBD2. J lost 8 bases, V lost 8 bases, and 11 bases had no gene match. CDR1 and CDR2 from the germline V gene are SGHTA and FQGNSA. The CDR3 is 14 amino acids. The CDR3 here is CASGGAGVRDIQYF. The DNA of the CDR3 is TGTGCCAGCGGTGGAGCGGGGGTTAGGGACATTCAGTACTTC.

The rearrangement joins TRBV7-8 to TRBJ1-1, with no clear D. The CDR3 has 14 amino acids. Trimming stripped 3 bases from V and 0 bases from J, with 8 bases between. Germline V gene data show CDR1 as SGHVS and CDR2 as FQNEAQ. The CDR3 loop reads CASSFAQLNTEAFF. The CDR3 bases are TGTGCCAGCAGCTTTGCACAGCTGAACACTGAAGCTTTCTTT.

The CDR3 sequence: CASSELGPGAGDYNSPLHF. In nucleotides, the CDR3 is TGTGCCAGCAGTGAATTGGGACCAGGGGCAGGGGACTATAATTCACCCCTCCACTTT. The genes are TRBV2 and TRBJ1-6; a weak D match, TRBD1 (6 bases). V dropped 2 bases and J dropped 3 bases, with 20 bases sitting between them. CDR1 is SNHLY, CDR2 FYNNEI, per germline. CDR3 size: 19 residues.